The subject of this entry is one T cell receptor (beta chain). Its antigen remains unidentified. The data were taken from a study of circulating CD8 cells and anti-PD-1 response in melanoma. Findings and limits, study-wide: Tumor reactivity was tested by peptide assays on expanded sorted subsets. Subset repertoires were largely private at M1, with under 7% shared.

Sorting of live CD3+CD8+TCRalphabeta+ cells by PD-1 and/or TIGIT gave four subsets. TCR libraries were prepared from approximately 15 ng of total RNA with the QIAseq Immune Repertoire TCR panel. TCRdb re-analysed the reads in MiXCR, keeping a single row per CDR3 protein. The sample yields fewer than 750 distinct CDR3 sequences, 8% to 9.5% seen once. This sample comprised CD8+ T cells from PBMCs, obtained at baseline or after one month of anti-PD-1 therapy (not recorded which). This sequence originates from a human donor with melanoma.

CDR3 protein: CASSLGTAEQYF. The CDR3 DNA reads as TGTGCCAGCAGCTTAGGGACGGCCGAGCAGTACTTC. The V gene is TRBV7-9, the J gene TRBJ2-7; D unresolved. The CDR3 is made up of 12 amino acids. Trimming took 1 base from V and 6 from J, leaving 7 bases between them. The germline V gene encodes CDR1 SEHNR and CDR2 FQNEAQ (reference sequence).